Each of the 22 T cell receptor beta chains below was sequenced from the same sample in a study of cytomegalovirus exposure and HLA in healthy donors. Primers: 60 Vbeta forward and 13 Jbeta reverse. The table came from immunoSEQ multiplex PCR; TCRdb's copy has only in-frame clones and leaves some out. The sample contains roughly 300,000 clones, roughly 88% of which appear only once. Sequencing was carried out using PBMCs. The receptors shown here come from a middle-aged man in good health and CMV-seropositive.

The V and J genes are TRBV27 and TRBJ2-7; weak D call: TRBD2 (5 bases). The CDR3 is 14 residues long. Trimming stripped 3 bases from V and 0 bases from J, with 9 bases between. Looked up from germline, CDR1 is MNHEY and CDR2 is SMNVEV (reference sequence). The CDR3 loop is CASSFERSSYEQYF. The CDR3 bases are TGTGCCAGCAGTTTCGAGCGGAGCTCCTACGAGCAGTACTTC.

CDR3 nucleotides: TGCAGCACCGCTAGCGGAACCTCCTACGAGCAGTACTTC. The encoded protein is CSTASGTSYEQYF. V usage is TRBV29-1 and J usage is TRBJ2-7; 7 bases fit TRBD2. This CDR3 comprises 13 residues. V shed 8 bases and J 0 bases; nucleotides not matched to a gene: 7. CDR1 and CDR2 (germline): SQVTM, ANQGSEA.

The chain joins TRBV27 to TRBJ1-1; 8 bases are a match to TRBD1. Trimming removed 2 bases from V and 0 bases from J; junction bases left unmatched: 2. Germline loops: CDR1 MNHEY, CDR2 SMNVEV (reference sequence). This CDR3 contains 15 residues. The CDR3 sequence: CASSLTGGLNTEAFF. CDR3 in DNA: TGTGCCAGCAGTTTAACAGGGGGTTTGAACACTGAAGCTTTCTTT.

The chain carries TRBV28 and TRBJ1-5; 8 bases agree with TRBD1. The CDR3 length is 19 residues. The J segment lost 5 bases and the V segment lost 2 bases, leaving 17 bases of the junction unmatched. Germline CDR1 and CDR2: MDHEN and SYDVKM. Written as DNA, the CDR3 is TGTGCCAGCAGTTTAATACCCACTATATTCGACAGGGGAGATCAGCCCCAGCATTTT. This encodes CASSLIPTIFDRGDQPQHF.

The CDR3 DNA follows: TGTGCCAGCTCACCAAAGGAACTAGCGGCCTACAATGAGCAGTTCTTC. Translation: CASSPKELAAYNEQFF. The gene calls are TRBV18 and TRBJ2-1; 8 bases are a match to TRBD2. The CDR3 sequence is 16 residues long. CDR1 KGHSH and CDR2 LQKENI come from the germline V gene. V was pared by 2 bases and J by 2 bases, with 5 bases of the junction left unmatched.

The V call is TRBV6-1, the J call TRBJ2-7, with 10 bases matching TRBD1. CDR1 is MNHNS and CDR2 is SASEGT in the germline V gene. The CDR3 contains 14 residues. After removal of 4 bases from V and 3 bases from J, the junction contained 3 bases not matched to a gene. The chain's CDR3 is CASSVGTGVYEQYF. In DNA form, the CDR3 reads TGTGCCAGCAGTGTAGGGACAGGGGTCTACGAGCAGTACTTC.

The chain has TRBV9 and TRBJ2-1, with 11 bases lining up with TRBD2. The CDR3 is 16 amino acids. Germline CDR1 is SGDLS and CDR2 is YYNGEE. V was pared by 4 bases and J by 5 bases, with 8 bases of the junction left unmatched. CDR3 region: CASSPTGTSGDNEQFF. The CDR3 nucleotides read TGTGCCAGCAGCCCGACCGGGACTAGCGGCGACAATGAGCAGTTCTTC.

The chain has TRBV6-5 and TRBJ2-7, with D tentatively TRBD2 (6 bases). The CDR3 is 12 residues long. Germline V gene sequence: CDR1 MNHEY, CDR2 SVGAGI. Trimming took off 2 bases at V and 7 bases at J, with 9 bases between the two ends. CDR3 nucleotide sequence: TGTGCCAGCAGTTACGGGGGGTGGGAGCAGTACTTC. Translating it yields CASSYGGWEQYF.

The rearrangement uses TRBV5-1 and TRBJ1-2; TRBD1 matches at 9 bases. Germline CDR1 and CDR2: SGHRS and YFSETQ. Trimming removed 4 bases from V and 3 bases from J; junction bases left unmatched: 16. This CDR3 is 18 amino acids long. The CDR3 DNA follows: TGCGCCAGCAGCGTCACCCGTACCGGGACAGGGATCTACTATGGCTACACCTTC. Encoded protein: CASSVTRTGTGIYYGYTF.

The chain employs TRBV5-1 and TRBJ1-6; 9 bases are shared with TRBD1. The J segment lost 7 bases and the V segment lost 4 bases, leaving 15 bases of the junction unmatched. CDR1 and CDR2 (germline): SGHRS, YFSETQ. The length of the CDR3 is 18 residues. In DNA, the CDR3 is TGCGCCAGCAGCGAAGAGACAGGGGGAGACTTGGAGAATTCACCCCTCCACTTT. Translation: CASSEETGGDLENSPLHF. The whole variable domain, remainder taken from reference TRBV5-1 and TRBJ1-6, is KAGVTQTPRYLIKTRGQQVTLSCSPISGHRSVSWYQQTPGQGLQFLFEYFSETQRNKGNFPGRFSGRQFSNSRSEMNVSTLELGDSALYLCASSEETGGDLENSPLHFGNGTRLTVT.

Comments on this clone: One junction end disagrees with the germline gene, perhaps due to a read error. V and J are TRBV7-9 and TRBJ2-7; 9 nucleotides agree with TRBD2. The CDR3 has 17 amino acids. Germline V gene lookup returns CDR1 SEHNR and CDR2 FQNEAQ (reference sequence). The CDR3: CSSSPTGVAGGSYEQYF. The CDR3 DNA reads TGTTCCAGCAGCCCGACCGGGGTGGCGGGAGGGTCCTACGAGCAGTACTTC.

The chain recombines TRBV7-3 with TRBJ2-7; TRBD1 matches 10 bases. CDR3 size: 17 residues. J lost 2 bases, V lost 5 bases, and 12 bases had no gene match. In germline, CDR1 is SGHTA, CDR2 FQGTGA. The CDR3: CASSHRGTGAEPYEQYF. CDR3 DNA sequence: TGTGCCAGCAGCCACCGGGGGACAGGGGCCGAACCCTACGAGCAGTACTTC. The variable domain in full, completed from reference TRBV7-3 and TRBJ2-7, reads GAGVSQTPSNKVTEKGKYVELRCDPISGHTALYWYRQSLGQGPEFLIYFQGTGAADDSGLPNDRFFAVRPEGSVSTLKIQRTERGDSAVYLCASSHRGTGAEPYEQYFGPGTRLTVT.

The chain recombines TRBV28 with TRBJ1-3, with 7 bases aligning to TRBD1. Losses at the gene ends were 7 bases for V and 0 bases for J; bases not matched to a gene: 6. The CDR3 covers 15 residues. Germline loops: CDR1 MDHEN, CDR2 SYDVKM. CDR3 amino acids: CASTPTGISGNTIYF. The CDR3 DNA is TGTGCCAGCACCCCGACAGGGATCTCTGGAAACACCATATATTTT.

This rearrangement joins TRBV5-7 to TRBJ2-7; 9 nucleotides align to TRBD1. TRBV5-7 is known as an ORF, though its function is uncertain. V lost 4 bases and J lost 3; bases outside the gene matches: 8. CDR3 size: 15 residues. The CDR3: CASSLDRTGDYEQYF. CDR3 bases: TGTGCCAGCAGCCTAGACCGGACAGGGGACTACGAGCAGTACTTC.

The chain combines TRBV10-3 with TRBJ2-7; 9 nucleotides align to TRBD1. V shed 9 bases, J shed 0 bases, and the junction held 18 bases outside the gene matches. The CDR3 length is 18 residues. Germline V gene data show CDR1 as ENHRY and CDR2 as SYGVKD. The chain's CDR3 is CAISPQPGQGRFSYEQYF. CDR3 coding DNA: TGTGCCATTAGCCCCCAGCCGGGACAGGGACGTTTCTCCTACGAGCAGTACTTC.

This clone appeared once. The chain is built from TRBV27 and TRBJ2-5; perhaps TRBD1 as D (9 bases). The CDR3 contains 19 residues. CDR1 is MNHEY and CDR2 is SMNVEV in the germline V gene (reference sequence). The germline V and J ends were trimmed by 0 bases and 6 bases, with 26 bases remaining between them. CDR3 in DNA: TGTGCCAGCAGTTTATCGACAGGGGGTGAGCGGGAGCTCGGAAAGACCCAGTACTTC. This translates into CASSLSTGGERELGKTQYF.

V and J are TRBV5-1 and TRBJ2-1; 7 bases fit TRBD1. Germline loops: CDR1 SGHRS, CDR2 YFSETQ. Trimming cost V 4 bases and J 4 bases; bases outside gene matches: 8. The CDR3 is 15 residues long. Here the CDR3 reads CASSPTGDLYNEQFF. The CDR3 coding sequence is TGCGCCAGCAGCCCTACAGGGGACCTATACAATGAGCAGTTCTTC.

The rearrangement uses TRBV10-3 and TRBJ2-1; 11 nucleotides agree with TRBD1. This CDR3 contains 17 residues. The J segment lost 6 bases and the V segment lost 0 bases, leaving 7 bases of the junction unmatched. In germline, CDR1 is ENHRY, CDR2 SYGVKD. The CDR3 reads CAISESNGQGASNEQFF. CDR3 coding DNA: TGTGCCATCAGTGAGTCAAATGGACAGGGGGCGTCCAATGAGCAGTTCTTC.

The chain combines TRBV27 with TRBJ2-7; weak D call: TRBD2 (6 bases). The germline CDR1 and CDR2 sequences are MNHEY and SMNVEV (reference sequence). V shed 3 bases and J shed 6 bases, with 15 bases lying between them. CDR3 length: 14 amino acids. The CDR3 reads CASSFGSFGGEQYF. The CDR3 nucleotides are TGTGCCAGCAGTTTTGGGTCCTTCGGGGGCGAGCAGTACTTC.

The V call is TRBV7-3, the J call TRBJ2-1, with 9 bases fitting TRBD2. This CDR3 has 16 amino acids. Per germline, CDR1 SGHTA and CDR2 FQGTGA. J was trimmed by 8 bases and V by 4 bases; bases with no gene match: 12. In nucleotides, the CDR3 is TGTGCCAGCAGCTCCCAGGCCCCAGCGGGAGGCCATGAGCAGTTCTTC. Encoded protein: CASSSQAPAGGHEQFF.

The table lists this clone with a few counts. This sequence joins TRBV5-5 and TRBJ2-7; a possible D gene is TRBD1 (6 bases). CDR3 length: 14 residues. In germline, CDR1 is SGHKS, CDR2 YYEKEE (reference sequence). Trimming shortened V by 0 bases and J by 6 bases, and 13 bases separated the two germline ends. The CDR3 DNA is TGTGCCAGCAGCTTGGTACAGGGAGCAGGCGAGCAGTACTTC. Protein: CASSLVQGAGEQYF.

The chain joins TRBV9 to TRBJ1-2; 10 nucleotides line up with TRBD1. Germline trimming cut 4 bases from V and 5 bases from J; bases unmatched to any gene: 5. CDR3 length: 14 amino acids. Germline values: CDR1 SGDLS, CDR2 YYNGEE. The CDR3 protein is CASSRDRGGYGYTF. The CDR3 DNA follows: TGTGCCAGCAGCCGGGACAGGGGCGGGTATGGCTACACCTTC.